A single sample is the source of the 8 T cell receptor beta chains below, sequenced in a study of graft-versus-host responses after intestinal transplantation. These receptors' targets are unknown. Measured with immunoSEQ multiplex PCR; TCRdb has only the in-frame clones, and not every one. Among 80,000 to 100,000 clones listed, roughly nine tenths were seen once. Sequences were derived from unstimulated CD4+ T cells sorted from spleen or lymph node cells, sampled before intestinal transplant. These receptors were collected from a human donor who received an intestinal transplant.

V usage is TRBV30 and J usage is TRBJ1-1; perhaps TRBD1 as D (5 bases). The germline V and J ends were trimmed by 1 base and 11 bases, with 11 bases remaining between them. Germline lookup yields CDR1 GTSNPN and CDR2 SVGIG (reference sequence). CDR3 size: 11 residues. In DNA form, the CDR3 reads TGTGCCTGGAGTGGGCCTCGGGGGGCTTTCTTT. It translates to CAWSGPRGAFF.

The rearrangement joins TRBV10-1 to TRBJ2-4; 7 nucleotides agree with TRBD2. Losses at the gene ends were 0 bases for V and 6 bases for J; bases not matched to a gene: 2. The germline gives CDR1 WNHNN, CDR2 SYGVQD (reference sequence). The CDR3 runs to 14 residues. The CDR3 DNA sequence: TGCGCCAGCAGTGAGTCGGGGGAGGGAAACATTCAGTACTTC. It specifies CASSESGEGNIQYF.

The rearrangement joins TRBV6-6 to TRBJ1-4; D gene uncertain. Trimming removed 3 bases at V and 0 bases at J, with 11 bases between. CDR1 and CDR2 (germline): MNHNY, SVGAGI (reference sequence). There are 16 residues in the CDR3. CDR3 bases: TGTGCCAGCAGTTATCGGGAGGATCCAACTAATGAAAAACTGTTTTTT. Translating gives CASSYREDPTNEKLFF.

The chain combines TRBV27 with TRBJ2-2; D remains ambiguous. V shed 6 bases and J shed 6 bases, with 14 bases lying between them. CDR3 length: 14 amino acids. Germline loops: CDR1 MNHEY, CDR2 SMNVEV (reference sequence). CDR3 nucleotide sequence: TGTGCCAGCAGGAGCTACGAACCCCCCGGGGAGCTGTTTTTT. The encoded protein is CASRSYEPPGELFF.

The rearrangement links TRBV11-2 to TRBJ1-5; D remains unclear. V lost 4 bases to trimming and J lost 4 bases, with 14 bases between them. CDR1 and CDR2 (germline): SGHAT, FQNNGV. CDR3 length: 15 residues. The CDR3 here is CASSSNGDSNQPQHF. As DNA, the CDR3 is TGTGCCAGCAGCTCGAACGGGGATAGTAATCAGCCCCAGCATTTT.

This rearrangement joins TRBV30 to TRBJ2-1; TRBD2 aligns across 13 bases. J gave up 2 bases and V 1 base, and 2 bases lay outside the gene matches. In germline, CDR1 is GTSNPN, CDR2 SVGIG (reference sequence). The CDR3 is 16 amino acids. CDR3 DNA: TGTGCCTGGAGTGCACTAGCGGGGGGGCCCTACAATGAGCAGTTCTTC. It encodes CAWSALAGGPYNEQFF.

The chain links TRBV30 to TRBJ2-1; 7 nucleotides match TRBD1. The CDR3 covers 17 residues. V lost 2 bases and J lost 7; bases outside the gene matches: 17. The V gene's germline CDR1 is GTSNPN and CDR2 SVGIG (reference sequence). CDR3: CAWSPTAPWTGRNEQFF. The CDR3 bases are TGTGCCTGGAGTCCGACTGCTCCATGGACAGGTAGGAATGAGCAGTTCTTC.

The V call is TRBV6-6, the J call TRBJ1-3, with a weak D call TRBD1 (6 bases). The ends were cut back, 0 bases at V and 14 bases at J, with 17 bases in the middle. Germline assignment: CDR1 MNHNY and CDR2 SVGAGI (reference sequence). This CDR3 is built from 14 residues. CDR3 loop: CASSYSGQGGGLYF. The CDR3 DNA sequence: TGTGCCAGCAGTTACTCGGGTCAAGGGGGGGGCCTATATTTT.